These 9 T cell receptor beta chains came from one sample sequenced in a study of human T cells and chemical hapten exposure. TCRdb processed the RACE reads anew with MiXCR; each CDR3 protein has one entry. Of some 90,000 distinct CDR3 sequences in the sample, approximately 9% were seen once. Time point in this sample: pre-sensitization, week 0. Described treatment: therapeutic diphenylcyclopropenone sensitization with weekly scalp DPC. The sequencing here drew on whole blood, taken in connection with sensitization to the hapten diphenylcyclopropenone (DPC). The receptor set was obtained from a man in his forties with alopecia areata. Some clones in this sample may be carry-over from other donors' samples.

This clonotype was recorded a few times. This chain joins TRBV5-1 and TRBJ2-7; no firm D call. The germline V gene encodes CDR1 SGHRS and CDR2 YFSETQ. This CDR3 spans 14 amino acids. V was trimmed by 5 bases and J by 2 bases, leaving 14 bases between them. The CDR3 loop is CASRPNYVAYEQYF. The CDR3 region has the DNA TGCGCCAGCAGACCTAACTACGTTGCCTACGAGCAGTACTTC.

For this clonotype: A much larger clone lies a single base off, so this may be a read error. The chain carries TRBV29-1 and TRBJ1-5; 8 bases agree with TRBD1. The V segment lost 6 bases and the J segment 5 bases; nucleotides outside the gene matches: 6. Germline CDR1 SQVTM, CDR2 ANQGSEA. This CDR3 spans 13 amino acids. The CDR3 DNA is TGCAGCGTAGCCGACAGGGGAGATCAGCCCCAGCATTTT. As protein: CSVADRGDQPQHF.

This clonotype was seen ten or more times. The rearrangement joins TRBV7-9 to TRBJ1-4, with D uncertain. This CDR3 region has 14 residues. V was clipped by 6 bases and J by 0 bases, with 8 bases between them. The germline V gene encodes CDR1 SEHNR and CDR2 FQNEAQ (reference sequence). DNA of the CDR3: TGTGCCAGCAGGGGTCTGGCAACTAATGAAAAACTGTTTTTT. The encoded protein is CASRGLATNEKLFF.

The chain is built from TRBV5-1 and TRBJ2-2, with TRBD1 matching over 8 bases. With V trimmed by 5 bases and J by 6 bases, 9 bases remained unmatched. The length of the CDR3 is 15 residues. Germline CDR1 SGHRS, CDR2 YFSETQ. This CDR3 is CASSYFGQGAGELFF. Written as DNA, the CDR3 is TGCGCCAGCAGTTATTTCGGACAGGGCGCCGGGGAGCTGTTTTTT. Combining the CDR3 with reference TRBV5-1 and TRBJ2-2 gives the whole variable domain KAGVTQTPRYLIKTRGQQVTLSCSPISGHRSVSWYQQTPGQGLQFLFEYFSETQRNKGNFPGRFSGRQFSNSRSEMNVSTLELGDSALYLCASSYFGQGAGELFFGEGSRLTVL.

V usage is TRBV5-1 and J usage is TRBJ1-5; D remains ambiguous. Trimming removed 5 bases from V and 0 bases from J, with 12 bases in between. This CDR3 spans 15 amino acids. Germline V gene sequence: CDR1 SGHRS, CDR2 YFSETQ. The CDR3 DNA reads TGCGCCAGCAGACCCACTGGGGATAGCAATCAGCCCCAGCATTTT. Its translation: CASRPTGDSNQPQHF.

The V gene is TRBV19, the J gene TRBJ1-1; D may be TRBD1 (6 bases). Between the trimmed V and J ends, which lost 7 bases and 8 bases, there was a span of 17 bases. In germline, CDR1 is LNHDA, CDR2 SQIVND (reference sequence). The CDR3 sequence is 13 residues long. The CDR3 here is CASNARGGSEAFF. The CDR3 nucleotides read TGTGCCAGTAATGCTAGAGGGGGTTCCGAAGCTTTCTTT.

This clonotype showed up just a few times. CDR3 DNA sequence: TGTGCCAGCAGTTCTCCTAGCGTCACCGGGGAGCTGTTTTTT. It specifies CASSSPSVTGELFF. The rearrangement joins TRBV12-3 or TRBV12-4 to TRBJ2-2; tentative D call: TRBD2 (6 bases). CDR3 length: 14 residues. V shed 4 bases and J shed 4 bases, with 10 bases lying between them.

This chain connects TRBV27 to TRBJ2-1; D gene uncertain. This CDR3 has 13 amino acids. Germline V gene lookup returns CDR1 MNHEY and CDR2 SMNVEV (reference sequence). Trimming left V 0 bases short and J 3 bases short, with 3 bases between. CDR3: CASSLSLYNEQFF. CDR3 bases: TGTGCCAGCAGTTTATCCCTCTACAATGAGCAGTTCTTC.

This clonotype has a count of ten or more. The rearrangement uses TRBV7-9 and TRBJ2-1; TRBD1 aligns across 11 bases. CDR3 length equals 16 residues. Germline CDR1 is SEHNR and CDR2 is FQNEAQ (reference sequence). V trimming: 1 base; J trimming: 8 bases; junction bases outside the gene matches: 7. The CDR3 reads CASSLDGTGGADEQFF. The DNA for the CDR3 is TGTGCCAGCAGCTTAGATGGGACAGGGGGAGCTGATGAGCAGTTCTTC.